These T cell receptor beta chains were read from a single sample in a study of blood T cell repertoires in COVID-19. Profiled with immunoSEQ multiplex PCR; TCRdb holds only in-frame clones, not every one. Among approximately 100,000 clones listed, 85% were seen once. Sequences were obtained from peripheral blood. Receptors originate from a human donor in a cohort sampled during active COVID-19. The CDR3 runs from the conserved cysteine through the conserved F or W. The D gene is left open where the match is weak. Clone sizes are given selectively: once, few, many, or a class where the clone is expanded.

once,TRBD1,TRBJ2-5,TRBV5-1,TGCGCCAGCAGAAGACTCGGACAGGGTGGAGAGACCCAGTACTTC,CASRRLGQGGETQYF
once,TRBD2,TRBJ2-3,TRBV12-5,TGTGCTAGTGGTTTGGGACTAGCGGGGGCCACAGATACGCAGTATTTT,CASGLGLAGATDTQYF
NA,TRBD1,TRBJ1-2,TRBV19,TGTGCCAGTAATCCCCCCGGGACAGGCTATGGCTACACCTTC,CASNPPGTGYGYTF
NA,NA,TRBJ1-3,TRBV11-2,TGTGCCAGCAGCTTTGGGAGCTCTGGAAACACCATATATTTT,CASSFGSSGNTIYF
NA,NA,TRBJ1-6,TRBV2,TGTGCCAGCCGGGAGGACAGAAAACTTATTTATAATTCACCCCTCCACTTT,CASREDRKLIYNSPLHF
NA,TRBD1,TRBJ2-7,TRBV28,TGTGCCAGCAGCTCCGGACAGGGGAATACCTACGAGCAGTACTTC,CASSSGQGNTYEQYF
NA,TRBD2,TRBJ2-2,TRBV5-4,TGTGCCAGCAGCCTGGGACTAGCGGGAGTAAGGACCGGGGAGCTGTTTTTT,CASSLGLAGVRTGELFF
NA,NA,TRBJ2-7,TRBV5-4,TGTGCCAGCAGCTCCTTGGACAGCGCCTACGAGCAGTACTTC,CASSSLDSAYEQYF
NA,NA,TRBJ2-5,TRBV2,TGTGCCAGCAGTGAAGCGTTTGTTAGGGGCCAAGAGACCCAGTACTTC,CASSEAFVRGQETQYF
NA,TRBD2,TRBJ2-1,TRBV5-1,TGCGCCAGCAGCTTGGGTCCGGGAGGGAGCTCCTACAATGAGCAGTTCTTC,CASSLGPGGSSYNEQFF
NA,NA,TRBJ2-5,TRBV9,TGTGCCAGCAGCCCAGCCTCTAGCCGCTCAGAGACCCAGTACTTC,CASSPASSRSETQYF
NA,TRBD1,TRBJ2-1,TRBV30,TGTGCCTGGAGACCAGACGACAGGGTGGTCTTTTCTCTCTCCGATGAGCAGTTCTTC,CAWRPDDRVVFSLSDEQFF
few,NA,TRBJ1-2,TRBV19,TGTGCCAGTATTCGTCGAGAAGGAGACTCTAACTATGGCTACACCTTC,CASIRREGDSNYGYTF
few,NA,TRBJ1-2,TRBV30,TGTGCCTGGAGTTCCGGGACATTATCCTATGGCTACACCTTC,CAWSSGTLSYGYTF
NA,NA,TRBJ2-7,TRBV5-1,TGCGCCAGCAGCCGGTTAGCGTCCGGTTCCCACGAGCAGTACTTC,CASSRLASGSHEQYF
NA,TRBD1,TRBJ1-6,TRBV18,TGTGCCAGCTCACCGCCCACGGGGACAGGGGGCCAATCACCCCTCCACTTT,CASSPPTGTGGQSPLHF
NA,NA,TRBJ2-7,TRBV18,TGTGCCAGCTCATGGGGGCAGGATCTAATCTCCTCGGCGGGCGAGCAGTACTTC,CASSWGQDLISSAGEQYF
NA,NA,TRBJ1-1,TRBV5-1,TGCGCCAGCAGCTCTATGATGAACACTGAAGCTTTCTTT,CASSSMMNTEAFF
NA,TRBD1,TRBJ1-5,TRBV28,TGTGCCAGCAGTTCAACAGGGGGCAGCAATCAGCCCCAGCATTTT,CASSSTGGSNQPQHF
few,TRBD1,TRBJ2-7,TRBV7-9,TGTGCCAGCAGCTTAGAGGGACAGTCCTACGAGCAGTACTTC,CASSLEGQSYEQYF
NA,TRBD1,TRBJ1-6,TRBV2,TGTGCCAGCAGTGATCGGGACAGGTATTCACCCCTCCACTTT,CASSDRDRYSPLHF
NA,NA,TRBJ1-1,TRBV30,TGTGCCTGGAGTGTACGGGACACTGAAGCTTTCTTT,CAWSVRDTEAFF
NA,NA,TRBJ1-2,TRBV5-1,TGCGCCAGCAGCTTAGGGACACTGGAATATGGCTACACCTTC,CASSLGTLEYGYTF
NA,NA,TRBJ2-1,TRBV4-2,TGTGCCAGCAGCCAAGAGACGGGGAGCTCCTACAATGAGCAGTTCTTC,CASSQETGSSYNEQFF
NA,NA,TRBJ1-5,TRBV12-3/TRBV12-4,TGTGCCAGCAGTTTTTCGGGAAATCAGCCCCAGCATTTT,CASSFSGNQPQHF
NA,TRBD1,TRBJ2-5,TRBV18,TGTGCCTCAGGACAGGGGCAAGAGACCCAGTACTTC,CASGQGQETQYF
few,NA,TRBJ1-2,TRBV28,TGTGCCAGCAGTCTCTCGAAAGCGGGGTATGGCTACACCTTC,CASSLSKAGYGYTF
NA,NA,TRBJ1-2,TRBV5-1,TGCGCCAGCAGCATTGGATCCGGAGGAGCCTATGGCTACACCTTC,CASSIGSGGAYGYTF
NA,NA,TRBJ1-2,TRBV9,TGTGCCAGCAGCGGGGCCGCTAACTATGGCTACACCTTC,CASSGAANYGYTF
NA,TRBD1,TRBJ2-2,TRBV19,TGTGCCAGTAGAAGACAGGGGACCAACACCGGGGAGCTGTTTTTT,CASRRQGTNTGELFF
once,NA,TRBJ1-1,TRBV6-5,TGTGCCAGCAGTCCCCGAACCCAGGGCACTGAAGCTTTCTTT,CASSPRTQGTEAFF
NA,TRBD1,TRBJ1-5,TRBV9,TGTGCCAGCAGCGAGACAGGGGATCAGCCCCAGCATTTT,CASSETGDQPQHF
NA,NA,TRBJ1-2,TRBV7-9,TGTGCCAGCAGCGGGGGGGCGGAAGCTAACTATGGCTACACCTTC,CASSGGAEANYGYTF
NA,TRBD2,TRBJ2-3,TRBV18,TGTGCCAGCTCGCCCCCTCTAGCGGACACAGATACGCAGTATTTT,CASSPPLADTDTQYF
NA,NA,TRBJ2-7,TRBV19,TGTGCCAGTACGCGAAGGTCAGGCGAGCAGTACTTC,CASTRRSGEQYF
NA,TRBD1,TRBJ2-7,TRBV9,TGTGCCAGCAGCGTAGCAGTCAGGGGGCAGGACGAGCAGTACTTC,CASSVAVRGQDEQYF
NA,NA,TRBJ2-3,TRBV28,TGTGCCAGCAGGTTCCTGAGACAGCTTAGCACAGATACGCAGTATTTT,CASRFLRQLSTDTQYF
NA,NA,TRBJ2-1,TRBV7-3,TGTGCCAGCAGCTTAACGAGGACTGGCCACAATGAGCAGTTCTTC,CASSLTRTGHNEQFF
NA,TRBD2,TRBJ2-1,TRBV6-5,TGTGCCAGCAGTCCCTGGACTAGCGGGAGGAGTCGGCAGTTCTTC,CASSPWTSGRSRQFF
NA,TRBD1,TRBJ1-6,TRBV27,TGTGCCAGCAGTTTCGGACAGGAGAATTCACCCCTCCACTTT,CASSFGQENSPLHF
NA,TRBD1,TRBJ1-1,TRBV9,TGTGCCAGCAGCGACAGGGGACAGCCCCCATGGGGGAACACTGAAGCTTTCTTT,CASSDRGQPPWGNTEAFF
NA,TRBD1,TRBJ2-5,TRBV10-3,TGTGCCATCAAGGGGACAGTGTTAGAAGAGACCCAGTACTTC,CAIKGTVLEETQYF
NA,TRBD2,TRBJ2-5,TRBV2,TGTGCCAGCGCGACTAGCGGGAGGTCGGAGACCCAGTACTTC,CASATSGRSETQYF
many,TRBD1,TRBJ1-5,TRBV6-5,TGTGCCGGACAGGGGGAGTGGAATCAGCCCCAGCATTTT,CAGQGEWNQPQHF
NA,TRBD2,TRBJ2-5,TRBV5-1,TGCGCCAGCAGCCCCCTAGCGGGAAGGTTGGAGACCCAGTACTTC,CASSPLAGRLETQYF
NA,NA,TRBJ1-2,TRBV2,TGTGCCACGAAAGGGAGGGCGCAGGTCTATGGCTACACCTTC,CATKGRAQVYGYTF
NA,TRBD1,TRBJ2-3,TRBV7-2,TGTGCCAGCAGCCATAATTACAGGGGAGATACGCAGTATTTT,CASSHNYRGDTQYF
NA,NA,TRBJ2-1,TRBV5-1,TGCGCCAGCAGCTTGGCCGCTATCAATCAGCAGTTCTTC,CASSLAAINQQFF
once,TRBD2,TRBJ2-1,TRBV5-1,TGCGCCAGCAGCCCGGGGTTAGCGGGAGGCATCGGGAATGAGCAGTTCTTC,CASSPGLAGGIGNEQFF